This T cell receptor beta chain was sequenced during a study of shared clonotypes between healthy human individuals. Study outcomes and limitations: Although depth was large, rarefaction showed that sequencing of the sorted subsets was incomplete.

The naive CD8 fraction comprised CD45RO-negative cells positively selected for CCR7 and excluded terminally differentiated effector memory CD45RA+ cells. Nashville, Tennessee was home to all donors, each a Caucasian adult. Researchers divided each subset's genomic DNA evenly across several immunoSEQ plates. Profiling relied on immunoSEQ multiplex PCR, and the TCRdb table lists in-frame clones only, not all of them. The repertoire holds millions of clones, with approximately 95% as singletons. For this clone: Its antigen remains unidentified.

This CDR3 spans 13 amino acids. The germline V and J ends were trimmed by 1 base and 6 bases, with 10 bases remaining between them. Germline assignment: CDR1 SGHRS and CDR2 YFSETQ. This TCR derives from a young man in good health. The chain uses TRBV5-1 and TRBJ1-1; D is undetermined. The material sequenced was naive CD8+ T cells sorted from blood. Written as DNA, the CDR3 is TGCGCCAGCAGCTTGTCGGAACGCCCTGAAGCTTTCTTT. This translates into CASSLSERPEAFF.